One and the same sample provided the 28 T cell receptor beta chains below, sequenced in a study of blood T cell repertoires in COVID-19. Clones were read by immunoSEQ multiplex PCR, and TCRdb kept only the in-frame ones, dropping some. This sample has under 450,000 clones; 80% to 95% occur once, and the top ten carry more than 0.85%. The sequenced sample was PBMCs or T cells enriched from blood (not recorded which). Every receptor here comes from a woman between 35 and 50 years old who had been exposed to COVID-19.

The V call is TRBV2, the J call TRBJ1-5; D remains ambiguous. This CDR3 is 13 amino acids long. Trimming removed 6 bases at V and 1 base at J, with 7 bases between. Germline-derived CDR1 and CDR2 are SNHLY and FYNNEI. The CDR3 protein is CASRRTSNQPQHF. The CDR3 nucleotides read TGTGCCAGCAGGCGAACGAGCAATCAGCCCCAGCATTTT. The entire variable domain, with the rest obtained from reference TRBV2 and TRBJ1-5, is as follows: EPEVTQTPSHQVTQMGQEVILRCVPISNHLYFYWYRQILGQKVEFLVSFYNNEISEKSEIFDDQFSVERPDGSNFTLKIRSTKLEDSAMYFCASRRTSNQPQHFGDGTRLSIL.

The chain couples TRBV7-2 to TRBJ2-3; D is perhaps TRBD1 (6 bases). Trimming shortened V by 4 bases and J by 9 bases, and 14 bases separated the two germline ends. Germline V gene data show CDR1 as SGHTA and CDR2 as FQGNSA. This CDR3 contains 13 residues. CDR3 region: CASSYDYRATQYF. For the CDR3, the DNA is TGTGCCAGCAGCTACGACTACAGGGCAACGCAGTATTTT. Filled out from reference TRBV7-2 and TRBJ2-3, the complete variable domain reads GAGVSQSPSNKVTEKGKDVELRCDPISGHTALYWYRQSLGQGLEFLIYFQGNSAPDKSGLPSDRFSAERTGGSVSTLTIQRTQQEDSAVYLCASSYDYRATQYFGPGTRLTVL.

The chain has TRBV12-5 and TRBJ2-6, with 11 bases fitting TRBD1. Germline assignment: CDR1 LGHNT and CDR2 FRNRAP. This CDR3 is built from 17 residues. V gave up 6 bases and J gave up 2 bases; unmatched junction bases: 6. As DNA, the CDR3 is TGTGCTAGTGGATCGGGACAGGGGGGCGCTGGGGCCAACGTCCTGACTTTC. Its translation: CASGSGQGGAGANVLTF.

This chain uses TRBV2 with TRBJ1-6, with TRBD1 matching 8 bases. Germline-derived CDR1 and CDR2 are SNHLY and FYNNEI. The CDR3 totals 15 residues. V trimming: 6 bases; J trimming: 2 bases; junction bases outside the gene matches: 3. The CDR3: CASRDRVTYNSPLHF. The DNA of the CDR3 is TGTGCCAGCAGGGACAGGGTTACCTATAATTCACCCCTCCACTTT.

The chain employs TRBV19 and TRBJ2-7; D is perhaps TRBD1 (6 bases). Germline assignment: CDR1 LNHDA and CDR2 SQIVND (reference sequence). The V gene lost 5 bases and the J gene lost 7 bases, with 15 bases spanning the gap. The CDR3 consists of 13 residues. In DNA, the CDR3 is TGTGCCAGTAGTGACCCAGGGGTATGGGAGCAGTACTTC. It encodes CASSDPGVWEQYF.

The V call is TRBV11-3, the J call TRBJ2-7; D gene ambiguous. Trimming stripped 2 bases from V and 4 bases from J, with 6 bases between. The CDR3 is 12 residues long. The germline CDR1 and CDR2 sequences are SGHNT and YENEEA. CDR3 DNA: TGTGCCAGCAGCTTATCCGTGTACGAGCAGTACTTC. Protein sequence: CASSLSVYEQYF.

The chain links TRBV7-9 to TRBJ1-2; 7 bases are a match to TRBD1. CDR1 SEHNR and CDR2 FQNEAQ come from the germline V gene (reference sequence). This CDR3 has 12 residues. V was clipped by 5 bases and J by 5 bases; unmatched bases: 2. The CDR3 DNA reads TGTGCCAGCAGCGGACAGGATTATGGCTACACCTTC. It translates to CASSGQDYGYTF.

This clone was found a few times. The chain recombines TRBV10-1 with TRBJ2-7, with 7 bases fitting TRBD2. J gave up 2 bases and V 3 bases, and 4 bases lay outside the gene matches. The CDR3 sequence is 14 residues long. The germline V gene has CDR1 WNHNN and CDR2 SYGVQD (reference sequence). DNA for the CDR3: TGCGCCAGCAGTGACGGGACTAACCCCTACGAGCAGTACTTC. The encoded protein is CASSDGTNPYEQYF.

Regarding this clone: The junction shows a germline mismatch at one end, possibly a read error. V and J are TRBV7-7 and TRBJ1-4; 7 positions agree with TRBD1. This CDR3 is 16 amino acids long. The germline V gene has CDR1 SSHAT and CDR2 FNYEAQ (reference sequence). The CDR3: CASSNHRGIPNEKLFF. The CDR3 region has the DNA TGTGCTAGCAGCAACCACAGGGGCATTCCTAATGAAAAACTGTTTTTT.

This rearrangement joins TRBV20-1 to TRBJ2-7; no firm D call. CDR3 length equals 11 residues. The germline CDR1 and CDR2 sequences are DFQATT and SNEGSKA (reference sequence). V was pared by 6 bases and J by 3 bases, with 9 bases between. CDR3 coding DNA: TGCAGTGCGATCGAGTACTACGAGCAGTACTTC. Encoded protein: CSAIEYYEQYF.

The rearrangement joins TRBV18 to TRBJ1-3; 7 bases are shared with TRBD1. CDR3 length: 15 residues. With 3 bases clipped from V and 0 bases from J, the junction kept 2 bases outside the gene matches. Per the germline V gene, CDR1 is KGHSH and CDR2 is LQKENI. The CDR3 here is CASSPGQDSGNTIYF. CDR3 nucleotide sequence: TGTGCCAGCTCACCCGGACAGGACTCTGGAAACACCATATATTTT.

The genes are TRBV5-1 and TRBJ2-7, with TRBD1 matching 9 bases. Per germline, CDR1 SGHRS and CDR2 YFSETQ. The J segment lost 5 bases and the V segment lost 4 bases, leaving 10 bases of the junction unmatched. This CDR3 spans 15 amino acids. The CDR3 DNA sequence: TGCGCCAGCAGCCTGGATGGGACAGGGTTGGACGAGCAGTACTTC. Residues: CASSLDGTGLDEQYF.

This chain links TRBV29-1 with TRBJ2-1, with 8 bases fitting TRBD1. From germline, CDR1 is SQVTM and CDR2 ANQGSEA. V dropped 8 bases and J dropped 6; count of bases not matched to a gene: 15. This CDR3 is 15 amino acids long. CDR3 DNA: TGCAGCCTTAGACCTATCGGACAGGGATTCAATGAGCAGTTCTTC. It codes for CSLRPIGQGFNEQFF.

This clone has just a few counts. The V gene is TRBV9, the J gene TRBJ2-1, with D perhaps TRBD1 (6 bases). The CDR3 runs 13 residues. CDR1 and CDR2 from the germline V gene are SGDLS and YYNGEE. Deletions cut 4 bases from V and 5 bases from J, with 10 bases between. The CDR3 protein is CASSLTGNNEQFF. The CDR3 DNA follows: TGTGCCAGCAGCTTGACAGGTAACAATGAGCAGTTCTTC.

This chain uses TRBV27 with TRBJ2-3, with unresolved D. The ends were cut back, 7 bases at V and 2 bases at J, with 16 bases in the middle. This CDR3 is 15 amino acids long. CDR1 and CDR2 from the germline V gene are MNHEY and SMNVEV (reference sequence). DNA of the CDR3: TGTGCCAGCACTCCCACCAGGCTACTCACAGATACGCAGTATTTT. Amino acid sequence: CASTPTRLLTDTQYF.

There are a few counts of this clone. This rearrangement joins TRBV27 to TRBJ2-7, with D tentatively TRBD2 (5 bases). This CDR3 has 13 amino acids. V was pared by 6 bases and J by 6 bases, with 15 bases between. Per the germline V gene, CDR1 is MNHEY and CDR2 is SMNVEV (reference sequence). For the CDR3, the DNA is TGTGCCAGCAGCTATAGAGGAACTAGCGAGCAGTACTTC. It specifies CASSYRGTSEQYF.

This CDR3 reads CASTKRDRGPGELFF. The DNA of the CDR3 is TGTGCCAGCACTAAACGGGACAGGGGGCCCGGGGAGCTGTTTTTT. This chain joins TRBV6-5 and TRBJ2-2, with 12 bases aligning to TRBD1. The CDR3 consists of 15 residues. The junction had 6 bases not matched to a gene; V was cut back by 7 bases and J by 6 bases. The V gene's germline CDR1 is MNHEY and CDR2 SVGAGI.

The chain employs TRBV4-3 and TRBJ2-3; 7 bases fit TRBD2. Trimming removed 1 base from V and 1 base from J; junction bases left unmatched: 17. The CDR3 is 20 amino acids. Germline loops: CDR1 LGHNA, CDR2 YSLEER. CDR3 bases: TGCGCCAGCAGCCAAGGGGTTCTGGGTAGGCGGGAGCGGGGCACAGATACGCAGTATTTT. Encoded protein: CASSQGVLGRRERGTDTQYF.

The genes are TRBV7-2 and TRBJ1-5; D call uncertain. Germline V lookup: CDR1 SGHTA, CDR2 FQGNSA. Trimming pared 2 bases from V and 6 bases from J, leaving 14 bases between. The CDR3 runs 15 residues. The CDR3 nucleotides read TGTGCCAGCAGCTTAACCGGGGATAGGAGTCAGCCCCAGCATTTT. It codes for CASSLTGDRSQPQHF.

The chain joins TRBV7-9 to TRBJ2-7, with unresolved D. V was pared by 1 base and J by 2 bases, with 6 bases between. CDR3 length: 13 amino acids. From germline, CDR1 is SEHNR and CDR2 FQNEAQ (reference sequence). The CDR3 is CASSLGFAYEQYF. CDR3 nucleotides: TGTGCCAGCAGCTTAGGTTTCGCCTACGAGCAGTACTTC.

The gene calls are TRBV19 and TRBJ1-1, with D uncertain. The CDR3 has 13 amino acids. CDR1 and CDR2 (germline): LNHDA, SQIVND (reference sequence). The V and J ends lost 3 bases and 1 base respectively, with 6 bases between them. Written as DNA, the CDR3 is TGTGCCAGTAGTATCTCTCCGAACACTGAAGCTTTCTTT. It translates to CASSISPNTEAFF.

The chain couples TRBV3-1 (or the pseudogene TRBV3-2) to TRBJ1-2; 7 bases agree with TRBD1. V shed 3 bases and J 3 bases; nucleotides not matched to a gene: 10. Germline-derived CDR1 and CDR2 are LGHDT and YNNKEL (reference sequence). This CDR3 is built from 16 residues. The CDR3 sequence is CASSQQRQGPYYGYTF. The DNA of the CDR3 is TGTGCCAGCAGCCAGCAAAGACAGGGCCCCTACTATGGCTACACCTTC.

The chain carries TRBV14 and TRBJ2-2; 8 bases match TRBD2. J gave up 8 bases and V 0 bases, and 8 bases lay outside the gene matches. Germline lookup yields CDR1 SGHDN and CDR2 FVKESK. The CDR3 has 16 residues. In DNA, the CDR3 is TGTGCCAGCAGCCAAGACCCCCGGGGGGGAGCTGGGGAGCTGTTTTTT. Translation gives CASSQDPRGGAGELFF.

The chain employs TRBV19 and TRBJ1-2; a weak D match, TRBD1 (5 bases). Trimming left V 4 bases short and J 5 bases short, with 14 bases between. CDR3 length equals 14 residues. Germline assignment: CDR1 LNHDA and CDR2 SQIVND (reference sequence). The chain's CDR3 is CASSTARAAYGYTF. The CDR3 nucleotides are TGTGCCAGTAGTACGGCCAGGGCGGCGTATGGCTACACCTTC.

J is TRBJ2-7 and V is TRBV10-3; D perhaps matches TRBD1 (7 bases). Germline V CDR1 and CDR2: ENHRY, SYGVKD. The CDR3 covers 15 residues. V was pared by 3 bases and J by 7 bases, with 19 bases between. The CDR3 DNA follows: TGTGCCATCAGTGACCCCAGGGTCGGGGGACAGGAGCAGTACTTC. It yields the protein CAISDPRVGGQEQYF.

The V gene is TRBV5-6, the J gene TRBJ1-1; no clear D gene. Trimming took off 2 bases at V and 1 base at J, with 6 bases between the two ends. The CDR3 consists of 13 residues. Per the germline V gene, CDR1 is SGHDT and CDR2 is YYEEEE. In DNA form, the CDR3 reads TGTGCCAGCAGCTTTGGAGGGAACACTGAAGCTTTCTTT. Protein: CASSFGGNTEAFF.

The chain is built from TRBV6-2 or TRBV6-3 and TRBJ2-3; 10 positions match TRBD2. The ends lost 5 bases at V and 2 bases at J; junction bases unmatched: 4. The CDR3 covers 15 residues. Looked up from germline, CDR1 is MNHEY and CDR2 is SVGEGT. The CDR3 bases are TGTGCCAGCAGTACCGGGACTAGCGACACAGATACGCAGTATTTT. Translating gives CASSTGTSDTDTQYF.

This sequence joins TRBV19 and TRBJ1-6, with 7 positions matching TRBD1. V lost 7 bases to trimming and J lost 9 bases; unmatched junction nucleotides: 6. The CDR3 runs 13 residues. Germline-derived CDR1 and CDR2 are LNHDA and SQIVND (reference sequence). CDR3 nucleotide sequence: TGTGCCAGTAAGGAGGGGGCGAGTTCACCCCTCCACTTT. Its translation is CASKEGASSPLHF.